The clone carrying this T cell receptor (beta chain) occurred a few times. Its target is unknown. Amplified TCR beta CDR3 regions derived from RNA transcripts. HTBI primers were the set used in a first-round RT-PCR of the TCR CDR3. MiXCR was run by TCRdb on the multiplex PCR reads, yielding one entry per CDR3 protein. The data contain fewer than 250,000 distinct CDR3 sequences, about a sixth of them seen just once; the ten biggest clones take up around 30%. This CDR3 is 14 amino acids long. V was trimmed by 2 bases and J by 5 bases, leaving 12 bases between them. Looked up from germline, CDR1 is MNHEY and CDR2 is SMNVEV (reference sequence). The data were obtained in a study of T cells in Graves' hyperthyroidism and ophthalmopathy. General study results and limits: A model of 13 V-J pairs discriminated ophthalmopathy from stable hyperthyroidism.

The chain has TRBV27 and TRBJ2-5; D gene ambiguous. The clonotype comes from a woman younger than 30 with Graves' ophthalmopathy. Sequenced input: blood. The CDR3 protein is CASSLGSLGETQYF. DNA for the CDR3: TGTGCCAGCAGTTTAGGTAGCTTGGGGGAGACCCAGTACTTC.